The entry below gives a single TCR beta chain sequence along with its context. V dropped 0 bases and J dropped 5 bases, with 11 bases sitting between them. Germline V gene sequence: CDR1 SGHKS, CDR2 YYEKEE (reference sequence). The CDR3 is 15 residues long. This entry comes from a study of blood T cell repertoires in COVID-19. Enrolled during active infection, Seattle patients were then followed longitudinally. Per the study methods: Researchers report that nucleated cell counts were estimated from reference gene primer amplification. Libraries were prepared by immunoSEQ multiplex PCR; TCRdb keeps only in-frame clonotypes and omits some of them. V and J calls plus clone size are reproduced from that table; the DNA served to infer D and trimming. The sample carries hundreds of thousands of clones, around 88% recorded once.

The receptor was isolated from a woman aged 45-65 years with COVID-19, enrolled during active disease. The chain combines TRBV5-5 with TRBJ1-4; perhaps TRBD1 as D (5 bases). Input material: peripheral blood. In DNA, the CDR3 is TGTGCCAGCAGCTTGGATCCAGGGCTGAATGAAAAACTGTTTTTT. Translating it yields CASSLDPGLNEKLFF.